Below, 29 T cell receptor beta chains from the same sample are listed, as sequenced in a study of blood T cell repertoires in COVID-19. Profiled with immunoSEQ multiplex PCR; TCRdb holds only in-frame clones, not every one. The sample carries approximately 330,000 clones, around 90% recorded once. The sequenced material came from peripheral blood. These receptors were obtained from a man aged 25-45 years with COVID-19, enrolled during active disease.

The chain employs TRBV24-1 and TRBJ2-3; no reliable D call. This CDR3 is built from 13 residues. The germline gives CDR1 KGHDR, CDR2 SFDVKD. The ends were cut back, 5 bases at V and 1 base at J, with 6 bases in the middle. The CDR3, as DNA: TGTGCCACCAGTGGGTCAGGCACAGATACGCAGTATTTT. Its translation is CATSGSGTDTQYF.

The chain carries TRBV19 and TRBJ2-1; 7 bases agree with TRBD1. This CDR3 comprises 14 residues. The V gene end was trimmed by 6 bases and the J gene end by 9 bases; junction bases not matched to a gene: 11. Germline V gene lookup returns CDR1 LNHDA and CDR2 SQIVND (reference sequence). For the CDR3, the DNA is TGTGCCAGTAGCCGAGGACAGGTGGGGAGTGAGCAGTTCTTC. Its protein is CASSRGQVGSEQFF.

The chain links TRBV7-9 to TRBJ2-1; TRBD2 matches at 8 bases. CDR1 is SEHNR and CDR2 is FQNEAQ in the germline V gene (reference sequence). CDR3 size: 17 residues. After removal of 5 bases from V and 0 bases from J, the junction contained 9 bases not matched to a gene. The CDR3 loop reads CASSHPLSGSSYNEQFF. As DNA, the CDR3 is TGTGCCAGCAGCCACCCCTTGAGCGGGAGCTCCTACAATGAGCAGTTCTTC.

This chain connects TRBV7-8 to TRBJ1-5; D gene unclear. CDR3 length: 15 amino acids. Germline CDR1 reads SGHVS; CDR2 reads FQNEAQ. Trimming pared 1 base from V and 1 base from J, leaving 8 bases between. The CDR3 DNA sequence: TGTGCCAGCAGCTTAGGGACGGGAAGCAATCAGCCCCAGCATTTT. It codes for CASSLGTGSNQPQHF.

CDR3 residues: CASSLTRGTNEKLFF. CDR3 in DNA: TGTGCCAGCAGCTTAACCAGGGGAACTAATGAAAAACTGTTTTTT. J is TRBJ1-4 and V is TRBV7-3; D is perhaps TRBD1 (6 bases). The germline V and J ends were trimmed by 0 bases and 1 base, with 6 bases remaining between them. This CDR3 contains 15 residues. Looked up from germline, CDR1 is SGHTA and CDR2 is FQGTGA.

The genes are TRBV3-1 (or the pseudogene TRBV3-2) and TRBJ2-1; 9 nucleotides align to TRBD2. The junction had 14 bases not matched to a gene; V was cut back by 5 bases and J by 9 bases. Germline assignment: CDR1 LGHDT and CDR2 YNNKEL (reference sequence). The CDR3 contains 16 residues. CDR3 nucleotide sequence: TGTGCCAGCAGCTTTGGGACTAGCTCCGGCCCGCGTGAGCAGTTCTTC. Its protein product is CASSFGTSSGPREQFF.

The genes are TRBV6-5 and TRBJ2-3, with D maybe TRBD2 (6 bases). V lost 2 bases to trimming and J lost 2 bases, with 11 bases between them. Germline V gene lookup returns CDR1 MNHEY and CDR2 SVGAGI. The CDR3 totals 15 residues. This CDR3 is CASSYGGIVTDTQYF. The CDR3 DNA reads TGTGCCAGCAGTTACGGGGGGATCGTCACAGATACGCAGTATTTT.

The V gene is TRBV7-2, the J gene TRBJ2-3, with 10 nucleotides matching TRBD2. Germline V lookup: CDR1 SGHTA, CDR2 FQGNSA. The CDR3 consists of 15 residues. V trimming: 5 bases; J trimming: 8 bases; junction bases outside the gene matches: 10. The CDR3 nucleotides read TGTGCCAGCAGCCCCCAGCGGGGGGGCCTAGGTACGCAGTATTTT. This encodes CASSPQRGGLGTQYF.

The genes are TRBV5-1 and TRBJ2-4; D is uncertain. The V end was cut by 1 base, the J end by 0 bases, with 26 bases between. The CDR3 runs 21 residues. CDR1 SGHRS and CDR2 YFSETQ come from the germline V gene. As DNA, the CDR3 is TGCGCCAGCAGCTTGTGGTACCTTGGATCTTTGCAAGAGGTAGCCAAAAACATTCAGTACTTC. The encoded protein is CASSLWYLGSLQEVAKNIQYF.

This chain links TRBV5-4 with TRBJ1-2, with 8 positions matching TRBD1. This CDR3 comprises 15 residues. Germline CDR1 reads SGHNT; CDR2 reads YYREEE (reference sequence). The junction had 5 bases not matched to a gene; V was cut back by 0 bases and J by 4 bases. The CDR3 sequence is CASSLVRGRSYGYTF. CDR3 nucleotides: TGTGCCAGCAGCTTGGTCAGGGGGCGAAGCTATGGCTACACCTTC. The entire variable domain, with the rest obtained from reference TRBV5-4 and TRBJ1-2, is as follows: ETGVTQSPTHLIKTRGQQVTLRCSSQSGHNTVSWYQQALGQGPQFIFQYYREEENGRGNFPPRFSGLQFPNYSSELNVNALELDDSALYLCASSLVRGRSYGYTFGSGTRLTVV.

The genes are TRBV30 and TRBJ2-5; D not certain. Germline V gives CDR1 GTSNPN, CDR2 SVGIG (reference sequence). V shed 1 base and J shed 5 bases, with 11 bases lying between them. CDR3 size: 13 residues. The CDR3 loop is CAWSGAMSETQYF. CDR3 nucleotide sequence: TGTGCCTGGAGTGGGGCTATGTCGGAGACCCAGTACTTC.

The J gene is TRBJ1-1, the V gene TRBV11-3; D ambiguous. The CDR3 sequence is 14 residues long. The V gene lost 0 bases and the J gene lost 2 bases, with 7 bases spanning the gap. Germline assignment: CDR1 SGHNT and CDR2 YENEEA. CDR3 region: CASSLDQQNTEAFF. CDR3 sequence (DNA): TGTGCCAGCAGCTTAGATCAACAAAACACTGAAGCTTTCTTT.

The V call is TRBV5-4, the J call TRBJ1-5, with a tentative D call TRBD1 (5 bases). Germline CDR1 SGHNT, CDR2 YYREEE (reference sequence). The CDR3 has 16 amino acids. V was trimmed by 4 bases and J by 0 bases, leaving 14 bases between them. CDR3 sequence reads: CASSPGPRGSNQPQHF. As DNA, the CDR3 is TGTGCCAGCAGCCCGGGGCCGCGGGGTAGCAATCAGCCCCAGCATTTT.

The chain recombines TRBV18 with TRBJ2-3, with D possibly being TRBD1 (5 bases). CDR1 is KGHSH and CDR2 is LQKENI in the germline V gene. The CDR3 contains 13 residues. V gave up 1 base and J gave up 6 bases, with 8 bases separating them. The CDR3 reads CASSPRRVDTQYF. DNA of the CDR3: TGTGCCAGCTCACCACGCAGGGTGGATACGCAGTATTTT.

The chain has TRBV2 and TRBJ2-7; TRBD1 agrees at 7 bases. The CDR3 runs 13 residues. Per the germline V gene, CDR1 is SNHLY and CDR2 is FYNNEI. V dropped 8 bases and J dropped 5; count of bases not matched to a gene: 9. CDR3: CASGGTVRHEQYF. CDR3 DNA sequence: TGTGCCAGCGGTGGGACAGTTCGCCACGAGCAGTACTTC.

This sequence joins TRBV7-9 and TRBJ2-7; D not certain. The V end was cut by 1 base, the J end by 0 bases, with 10 bases between. Germline V gene data show CDR1 as SEHNR and CDR2 as FQNEAQ (reference sequence). The CDR3 sequence is 15 residues long. The chain's CDR3 is CASSLGWRNSYEQYF. CDR3 DNA: TGTGCCAGCAGCTTAGGCTGGCGGAACTCCTACGAGCAGTACTTC.

The chain joins TRBV7-2 to TRBJ2-1, with D possibly TRBD1 on 5 matching bases. This CDR3 is built from 17 residues. Looked up from germline, CDR1 is SGHTA and CDR2 is FQGNSA. V was pared by 5 bases and J by 7 bases, with 24 bases between. The CDR3 DNA sequence: TGTGCCAGCAGCGTAACCACCAGGGCCCTGGGCGCGAATGAGCAGTTCTTC. It codes for CASSVTTRALGANEQFF.

The V call is TRBV28, the J call TRBJ2-1; a possible D gene is TRBD2 (6 bases). Germline V gives CDR1 MDHEN, CDR2 SYDVKM. Trimming took off 2 bases at V and 8 bases at J, with 16 bases between the two ends. This CDR3 comprises 15 residues. The DNA of the CDR3 is TGTGCCAGCAGTTTAGGCGGGACCTCCCCCCATGAGCAGTTCTTC. Translating gives CASSLGGTSPHEQFF.

The chain carries TRBV4-1 and TRBJ2-1; 15 positions agree with TRBD2. V lost 6 bases, J lost 0 bases, and 9 bases stayed unmatched. The CDR3 spans 19 residues. CDR1 is MGHRA, CDR2 YSYEKL, per germline. The CDR3 reads CASSSLGLAGGPSYNEQFF. CDR3 in DNA: TGCGCCAGCAGTTCCTTGGGACTAGCGGGGGGACCCTCCTACAATGAGCAGTTCTTC.

The rearrangement joins TRBV7-9 to TRBJ1-6, with 7 bases identical to TRBD1. The trim removed 2 bases at V and 7 bases at J, leaving 5 bases unmatched. The CDR3 consists of 15 residues. Germline V gene lookup returns CDR1 SEHNR and CDR2 FQNEAQ (reference sequence). CDR3: CASSLTQGENSPLHF. In DNA, the CDR3 is TGTGCCAGCAGCTTAACTCAGGGGGAGAATTCACCCCTCCACTTT.

This clone was observed once. This chain uses TRBV5-1 with TRBJ2-5; 12 positions match TRBD1. Germline CDR1 SGHRS, CDR2 YFSETQ. Germline trimming cut 4 bases from V and 4 bases from J; bases unmatched to any gene: 5. The CDR3 consists of 15 residues. As DNA, the CDR3 is TGCGCCAGCAGCCCCGGGACAGGGGGCTTAGAGACCCAGTACTTC. Its translation is CASSPGTGGLETQYF.

The chain links TRBV9 to TRBJ2-3; 11 bases fit TRBD2. The CDR3 loop spans 16 amino acids. Germline V gene lookup returns CDR1 SGDLS and CDR2 YYNGEE. Trimming at V came to 3 bases and at J to 3 bases, leaving 6 bases not matched to a gene. CDR3 sequence (DNA): TGTGCCAGCAGCGCCATAGCGGGGGGGAGGACAGATACGCAGTATTTT. Translated: CASSAIAGGRTDTQYF.

The rearrangement links TRBV28 to TRBJ2-7, with TRBD2 matching 9 bases. The CDR3 spans 19 residues. Germline CDR1 is MDHEN and CDR2 is SYDVKM. Germline trimming cut 7 bases from V and 3 bases from J; bases unmatched to any gene: 22. The chain's CDR3 is CASNSPVGAGGPGIYEQYF. CDR3 nucleotide sequence: TGTGCCAGCAACTCTCCCGTAGGGGCGGGAGGGCCCGGAATCTACGAGCAGTACTTC.

This clone showed up just once. The chain carries TRBV6-4 and TRBJ2-2; possibly TRBD2 for D (7 bases). Germline V gene data show CDR1 as MRHNA and CDR2 as SNTAGT. V lost 3 bases to trimming and J lost 3 bases, with 11 bases between them. The CDR3 extends over 15 amino acids. CDR3 nucleotide sequence: TGTGCCAGCAGTGAAACGGGGGGCGACACCGGGGAGCTGTTTTTT. This sequence encodes CASSETGGDTGELFF.

This clone was counted a few times. The chain employs TRBV7-9 and TRBJ2-1; 8 nucleotides line up with TRBD2. The V and J ends lost 2 bases and 7 bases, in that order; junction bases with no gene match: 7. Germline CDR1 and CDR2: SEHNR and FQNEAQ (reference sequence). This CDR3 region has 15 residues. CDR3 sequence: CASSLNGGARNEQFF. In DNA form, the CDR3 reads TGTGCCAGCAGCTTAAACGGGGGGGCCAGGAATGAGCAGTTCTTC. Looking up the rest from reference TRBV7-9 and TRBJ2-1 gives the full variable domain: DTGVSQNPRHKITKRGQNVTFRCDPISEHNRLYWYRQTLGQGPEFLTYFQNEAQLEKSRLLSDRFSAERPKGSFSTLEIQRTEQGDSAMYLCASSLNGGARNEQFFGPGTRLTVL.

The gene calls are TRBV9 and TRBJ2-3; a weak D match, TRBD2 (6 bases). The CDR3 length is 17 residues. Germline loops: CDR1 SGDLS, CDR2 YYNGEE. Trimming left V 0 bases short and J 0 bases short, with 14 bases between. The CDR3 DNA reads TGTGCCAGCAGCGTAGGGCCTAGCGACCTAAGCACAGATACGCAGTATTTT. Protein sequence: CASSVGPSDLSTDTQYF.

The chain is built from TRBV29-1 and TRBJ2-5; the D gene is possibly TRBD1 (5 bases). Germline V gives CDR1 SQVTM, CDR2 ANQGSEA. V was trimmed by 4 bases and J by 4 bases, leaving 10 bases between them. The length of the CDR3 is 12 residues. CDR3 nucleotides: TGCAGCGTTGGACAGCTGGTAGAGACCCAGTACTTC. Its protein product is CSVGQLVETQYF.

The chain has TRBV24-1 and TRBJ2-7; TRBD1 matches 8 bases. This CDR3 is built from 13 residues. Germline V gene data show CDR1 as KGHDR and CDR2 as SFDVKD. J lost 4 bases, V lost 9 bases, and 7 bases had no gene match. The CDR3 protein is CATGQGVGYEQYF. The CDR3 nucleotides are TGTGCCACCGGACAGGGCGTCGGTTACGAGCAGTACTTC.

The chain links TRBV30 to TRBJ1-6, with no clear D. Germline loops: CDR1 GTSNPN, CDR2 SVGIG (reference sequence). The ends were cut back, 4 bases at V and 0 bases at J, with 10 bases in the middle. This CDR3 contains 15 residues. The CDR3 protein is CAWTTLSSYNSPLHF. The CDR3 bases are TGTGCCTGGACAACCCTCAGCTCCTATAATTCACCCCTCCACTTT.